A selection of T cell receptor beta chains follows, all from one sample in a study of blood T cell repertoires in COVID-19. The repertoire was sequenced with immunoSEQ multiplex PCR; TCRdb's copy has only in-frame clones and lacks some. The sample includes fewer than 500,000 clones, approximately 90% of them seen just once. The sample was PBMCs or T cells enriched from blood (not recorded which). The receptors were sampled from a woman aged 30 to 39 with acute COVID-19. The CDR3 runs from the conserved cysteine through the conserved F or W. A D gene is named only where the DNA matches it firmly. Clone size is not always given. Where it is, it says once, few, many or a class for expanded clones.

j_call,clone_size,v_call,d_call,cdr3_aa,cdr3_nt
TRBJ1-3,.,TRBV4-3,.,CASSQGPDGGGNTIYF,TGCGCCAGCAGCCAAGGGCCCGACGGAGGGGGAAACACCATATATTTT
TRBJ1-5,.,TRBV30,.,CAWSVRSVYSNQPQHF,TGTGCCTGGAGTGTACGGTCTGTCTATAGCAATCAGCCCCAGCATTTT
TRBJ1-5,.,TRBV29-1,.,CSDNVSNQPQHF,TGCAGCGACAATGTAAGCAATCAGCCCCAGCATTTT
TRBJ1-1,.,TRBV6-5,.,CASTGPLTTEAFF,TGTGCCAGCACAGGCCCGCTCACCACTGAAGCTTTCTTT
TRBJ2-3,once,TRBV11-1,TRBD1,CASSLRDSSTDTQYF,TGTGCCAGCAGCTTACGGGACAGTTCCACAGATACGCAGTATTTT
TRBJ2-5,.,TRBV7-2,.,CASSPQVQETQYF,TGTGCCAGCAGCCCTCAGGTTCAAGAGACCCAGTACTTC
TRBJ2-1,.,TRBV9,TRBD2,CASSVPRRGGRGEQFF,TGTGCCAGCAGCGTACCACGCCGGGGGGGCCGTGGGGAGCAGTTCTTC
TRBJ2-5,.,TRBV10-1,.,CASSGTGKGQETQYF,TGCGCCAGCAGCGGAACAGGGAAGGGGCAAGAGACCCAGTACTTC
TRBJ1-2,few,TRBV2,TRBD1,CASSAAQGDYGYTF,TGTGCCAGCAGTGCCGCGCAGGGGGACTATGGCTACACCTTC
TRBJ1-2,.,TRBV6-5,TRBD1,CASSEGQFYGYTF,TGTGCCAGCAGCGAGGGACAGTTCTATGGCTACACCTTC
TRBJ2-5,.,TRBV7-6,TRBD2,CASRRLAGTFQETQYF,TGTGCCAGCAGACGACTAGCGGGGACTTTCCAAGAGACCCAGTACTTC
TRBJ1-3,.,TRBV2,.,CASSEAAGGNTIYF,TGTGCCAGCAGTGAGGCGGCAGGGGGAAACACCATATATTTT
TRBJ2-7,.,TRBV9,.,CASSVGTGLVREQYF,TGTGCCAGCAGCGTAGGTACAGGCCTTGTACGCGAGCAGTACTTC
TRBJ2-1,once,TRBV7-3,TRBD1,CASSRDRANEQFF,TGTGCCAGCAGCCGGGACAGGGCAAATGAGCAGTTCTTC
TRBJ1-2,.,TRBV19,.,CASSIDHRNYGYTF,TGTGCCAGTAGTATAGACCACAGAAACTATGGCTACACCTTC
TRBJ1-2,.,TRBV5-1,.,CASSLAPGNYGYTF,TGCGCCAGCAGCTTGGCTCCGGGAAACTATGGCTACACCTTC
TRBJ1-4,.,TRBV7-9,.,CASSLGTGEKLFF,TGTGCCAGCAGCTTAGGGACGGGGGAAAAACTGTTTTTT
TRBJ1-5,.,TRBV30,.,CAWSTSGSQPQHF,TGTGCCTGGAGTACGAGCGGGAGTCAGCCCCAGCATTTT
TRBJ2-2,.,TRBV4-3,TRBD2,CASSQGLATTGELFF,TGCGCCAGCAGCCAGGGACTAGCGACCACCGGGGAGCTGTTTTTT
TRBJ1-1,.,TRBV19,.,CASSIEGRTNTEAFF,TGTGCCAGTAGTATCGAGGGCAGGACGAACACTGAAGCTTTCTTT
TRBJ2-7,.,TRBV19,.,CASSISGIYEQYF,TGTGCCAGTAGTATCTCAGGGATCTACGAGCAGTACTTC
TRBJ2-6,.,TRBV4-1,.,CASSQAGTLSSGANVLTF,TGCGCCAGCAGCCAGGCCGGGACACTTAGCTCTGGGGCCAACGTCCTGACTTTC
TRBJ2-2,.,TRBV5-5,TRBD2,CASSRGTSGNTGELFF,TGTGCCAGCAGCCGCGGGACTAGCGGGAACACCGGGGAGCTGTTTTTT
TRBJ2-7,.,TRBV6-6,TRBD2,CASSRSGGGYEQYF,TGTGCCAGCAGTCGTAGCGGGGGTGGCTACGAGCAGTACTTC